This T cell receptor beta chain derives from a study of cytotoxic CD8 clonotypes in ibrutinib-treated CLL. Study results and caveats: Public clonotypes were rare and shrank or held steady on treatment.

In the case of this clone: Its antigen is still unknown.

Libraries were prepared by immunoSEQ multiplex PCR; TCRdb keeps only in-frame clonotypes and omits some of them. The table records 40,000 or so clones, over 60% of them present only once. Trimming cost V 6 bases and J 7 bases, with 10 bases left between them. CDR3 size: 13 residues. From germline, CDR1 is MNHNS and CDR2 SASEGT. Sequencing was performed on PBMCs, taken after 24 months of ibrutinib treatment. This chain connects TRBV6-1 to TRBJ1-6, with D perhaps matching TRBD1 (6 bases). The clonotype was recovered from a human donor with chronic lymphocytic leukemia. Here the CDR3 DNA reads TGTGCCAGCAGACAGGGAGGAAATTCACCCCTCCACTTT. Translated: CASRQGGNSPLHF.